Presented here are 24 T cell receptor beta chains from one specimen sequenced in a study of cytomegalovirus exposure and HLA in healthy donors. Primers: 60 Vbeta forward and 13 Jbeta reverse. TCRdb's copy holds only in-frame clones and misses some; the assay was immunoSEQ multiplex PCR. The table lists 55,000 to 75,000 clones, more than 70% of them singletons. Material for sequencing was PBMCs. The receptors come from a man younger than 30 in good health and CMV-seronegative.

J is TRBJ1-6 and V is TRBV7-8; D not resolved. The CDR3 loop spans 15 amino acids. Germline assignment: CDR1 SGHVS and CDR2 FQNEAQ. V was trimmed by 5 bases and J by 6 bases, leaving 14 bases between them. CDR3 residues: CASSARATPNSPLHF. The DNA of the CDR3 is TGTGCCAGCAGCGCGAGAGCAACCCCTAATTCACCCCTCCACTTT.

This clone was detected only a few times. The V call is TRBV14, the J call TRBJ1-6; D not resolved. Germline V gene sequence: CDR1 SGHDN, CDR2 FVKESK. The V gene lost 4 bases and the J gene lost 10 bases, with 14 bases spanning the gap. This CDR3 spans 14 amino acids. The CDR3 sequence is CASSPRWMGSPLHF. In nucleotides, the CDR3 is TGTGCCAGCAGCCCCCGGTGGATGGGCTCACCCCTCCACTTT. Together with reference TRBV14 and TRBJ1-6, the CDR3 gives the full variable domain: EAGVTQFPSHSVIEKGQTVTLRCDPISGHDNLYWYRRVMGKEIKFLLHFVKESKQDESGMPNNRFLAERTGGTYSTLKVQPAELEDSGVYFCASSPRWMGSPLHFGNGTRLTVT.

To note about this clone: Distinct nucleotide sequences in the sample also encode this CDR3. The chain carries TRBV9 and TRBJ1-2, with D unresolved. The CDR3 has 13 amino acids. Deletions cut 0 bases from V and 0 bases from J, with 3 bases between. Germline V gene lookup returns CDR1 SGDLS and CDR2 YYNGEE. CDR3 loop: CASSVAANYGYTF. In DNA form, the CDR3 reads TGTGCCAGCAGCGTAGCAGCTAACTATGGCTACACCTTC.

Here the CDR3 reads CAWSRGFNSNQPQHF. Here the CDR3 DNA reads TGTGCCTGGAGTCGAGGTTTTAATAGCAATCAGCCCCAGCATTTT. The gene calls are TRBV30 and TRBJ1-5; D is undetermined. V gave up 2 bases and J gave up 0 bases, with 11 bases separating them. The CDR3 sequence is 15 residues long. CDR1 and CDR2 (germline): GTSNPN, SVGIG (reference sequence).

The rearrangement uses TRBV29-1 and TRBJ1-2, with TRBD1 matching over 7 bases. The germline gives CDR1 SQVTM, CDR2 ANQGSEA. V dropped 7 bases and J dropped 2; count of bases not matched to a gene: 4. The CDR3 sequence is 12 residues long. Here the CDR3 reads CSDTGANYGYTF. CDR3 coding DNA: TGCAGCGACACAGGGGCCAACTATGGCTACACCTTC.

As DNA, the CDR3 is TGTGCCAGCAGCCAAGCCGTTTCACCCCTCCACTTT. Protein sequence: CASSQAVSPLHF. The V and J genes are TRBV14 and TRBJ1-6, with D unresolved. CDR1 is SGHDN, CDR2 FVKESK, per germline. Trimming cost V 1 base and J 9 bases, with 4 bases left between them. This CDR3 region has 12 residues. The variable domain in full, completed from reference TRBV14 and TRBJ1-6, reads EAGVTQFPSHSVIEKGQTVTLRCDPISGHDNLYWYRRVMGKEIKFLLHFVKESKQDESGMPNNRFLAERTGGTYSTLKVQPAELEDSGVYFCASSQAVSPLHFGNGTRLTVT.

A word on this clone: Distinct nucleotide sequences in the sample also encode this CDR3. The rearrangement uses TRBV5-1 and TRBJ2-7, with 9 nucleotides matching TRBD1. This CDR3 spans 14 amino acids. J was trimmed by 3 bases and V by 0 bases; bases with no gene match: 1. Germline V CDR1 and CDR2: SGHRS, YFSETQ. The CDR3 spells CASSLGGQGYEQYF. Written as DNA, the CDR3 is TGCGCCAGCAGCTTGGGGGGACAGGGCTACGAGCAGTACTTC.

This clone was observed a few times. The chain links TRBV10-1 to TRBJ1-1; weak D call: TRBD1 (5 bases). From germline, CDR1 is WNHNN and CDR2 SYGVQD (reference sequence). V shed 0 bases and J shed 8 bases, with 7 bases lying between them. The CDR3 sequence is 12 residues long. The CDR3 protein is CASSESKGEAFF. The CDR3 DNA reads as TGCGCCAGCAGTGAGTCGAAGGGGGAAGCTTTCTTT.

The table lists this clone with a few counts. CDR3 sequence (DNA): TGTGCCATCCTGGGGAGCGCAGATACGCAGTATTTT. Protein product: CAILGSADTQYF. The chain combines TRBV10-3 with TRBJ2-3, with D possibly being TRBD2 (5 bases). Germline V gene lookup returns CDR1 ENHRY and CDR2 SYGVKD. The CDR3 runs to 12 residues. The ends were cut back, 8 bases at V and 4 bases at J, with 10 bases in the middle.

The chain has TRBV7-8 and TRBJ2-7, with TRBD2 matching over 7 bases. Trimming at V came to 5 bases and at J to 4 bases, leaving 20 bases not matched to a gene. There are 18 residues in the CDR3. The germline V gene has CDR1 SGHVS and CDR2 FQNEAQ. The CDR3 is CASSHTSGGRRILYEQYF. The CDR3 DNA sequence: TGTGCCAGCAGCCACACCTCGGGAGGACGCCGGATACTATACGAGCAGTACTTC. Using reference TRBV7-8 and TRBJ2-7 for the parts outside the CDR3, the full variable domain is GAGVSQSPRYKVAKRGQDVALRCDPISGHVSLFWYQQALGQGPEFLTYFQNEAQLDKSGLPSDRFFAERPEGSVSTLKIQRTQQEDSAVYLCASSHTSGGRRILYEQYFGPGTRLTVT.

V is TRBV14 and J is TRBJ2-6; D possibly corresponds to TRBD2 (5 bases). The CDR3 has 16 amino acids. Germline V gives CDR1 SGHDN, CDR2 FVKESK. Trimming took 4 bases from V and 2 from J, leaving 12 bases between them. This chain's CDR3 is CASSPFTGTGANVLTF. CDR3 DNA: TGTGCCAGCAGCCCCTTTACGGGGACTGGGGCCAACGTCCTGACTTTC.

This chain connects TRBV5-1 to TRBJ2-5; the D is unclear. The CDR3 extends over 12 amino acids. Germline CDR1 reads SGHRS; CDR2 reads YFSETQ. The V gene lost 2 bases and the J gene lost 4 bases, with 6 bases spanning the gap. The CDR3 DNA sequence: TGCGCCAGCAGCTTTGGCCGAGAGACCCAGTACTTC. Its translation: CASSFGRETQYF. The complete variable domain, with remaining parts taken from reference TRBV5-1 and TRBJ2-5, reads KAGVTQTPRYLIKTRGQQVTLSCSPISGHRSVSWYQQTPGQGLQFLFEYFSETQRNKGNFPGRFSGRQFSNSRSEMNVSTLELGDSALYLCASSFGRETQYFGPGTRLLVL.

This clone has a handful of counts. For the CDR3, the DNA is TGTGCAAGTCGCTTCCTGAAGCCCCAAGGGGAGGGTGAAAAACTGTTTTTT. This sequence encodes CASRFLKPQGEGEKLFF. This chain uses TRBV12-2 with TRBJ1-4. TRBV12-2 is noted as a pseudogene. This CDR3 is built from 17 residues.

The V and J genes are TRBV28 and TRBJ1-1; D gene ambiguous. This CDR3 has 13 amino acids. V lost 3 bases, J lost 1 base, and 6 bases lay in between. The germline V gene has CDR1 MDHEN and CDR2 SYDVKM. The CDR3 reads CASSLATNTEAFF. The CDR3 DNA sequence: TGTGCCAGCAGTTTGGCCACGAACACTGAAGCTTTCTTT.

The rearrangement joins TRBV11-2 to TRBJ2-7, with 10 bases identical to TRBD1. After removal of 5 bases from V and 2 bases from J, the junction contained 6 bases not matched to a gene. CDR3 length equals 15 residues. Germline-derived CDR1 and CDR2 are SGHAT and FQNNGV. The chain's CDR3 is CASSPRTGGTYEQYF. CDR3 in DNA: TGTGCCAGCAGCCCACGGACAGGGGGTACCTACGAGCAGTACTTC.

The chain is built from TRBV4-1 and TRBJ1-5; D is possibly TRBD1 (6 bases). This CDR3 region has 14 residues. The germline V and J ends were trimmed by 3 bases and 4 bases, with 10 bases remaining between them. Looked up from germline, CDR1 is MGHRA and CDR2 is YSYEKL. CDR3 in amino acids: CASSHSTGNQPQHF. CDR3 sequence (DNA): TGCGCCAGCAGCCATTCTACAGGGAATCAGCCCCAGCATTTT.

The chain links TRBV10-2 to TRBJ1-6; D possibly corresponds to TRBD1 (5 bases). The germline CDR1 and CDR2 sequences are WSHSY and SAAADI. The CDR3 consists of 14 residues. Trimming stripped 3 bases from V and 6 bases from J, with 9 bases between. The CDR3 sequence: CASSDGAGNSPLHF. DNA of the CDR3: TGCGCCAGCAGTGATGGGGCCGGTAATTCACCCCTCCACTTT.

The table lists this clone with a few counts. This chain connects TRBV6-1 to TRBJ2-1, with D possibly matching TRBD1 (6 bases). The CDR3 sequence is 15 residues long. The V end was cut by 6 bases, the J end by 3 bases, with 15 bases between. In germline, CDR1 is MNHNS, CDR2 SASEGT. As DNA, the CDR3 is TGTGCCAGCAGCCAAGAAGACAGGATCTACAATGAGCAGTTCTTC. Translation: CASSQEDRIYNEQFF.

This clone showed up just a few times. V is TRBV4-2 and J is TRBJ2-7, with 7 bases fitting TRBD1. CDR1 and CDR2 (germline): LGHNA, YNFKEQ. After removal of 4 bases from V and 4 bases from J, the junction contained 7 bases not matched to a gene. The CDR3 is 14 residues long. This CDR3 reads CASSPGDSLYEQYF. The CDR3, as DNA: TGTGCCAGCAGCCCTGGGGACAGTTTGTACGAGCAGTACTTC.

As DNA, the CDR3 is TGCGCCAGCAGCTTGGGAACGGCTAATGAAAAACTGTTTTTT. Translation: CASSLGTANEKLFF. J is TRBJ1-4 and V is TRBV5-1, with D uncertain. Germline V gene lookup returns CDR1 SGHRS and CDR2 YFSETQ. Trimming removed 0 bases from V and 3 bases from J, with 6 bases in between. This CDR3 is built from 14 residues.

This clone was seen just once. The chain couples TRBV4-1 to TRBJ1-2, with TRBD1 as a possible D gene (5 bases). This CDR3 has 12 residues. Trimming removed 1 base at V and 6 bases at J, with 6 bases between. Germline-derived CDR1 and CDR2 are MGHRA and YSYEKL. In DNA, the CDR3 is TGCGCCAGCAGCCAAGCGGGGGATGGCTACACCTTC. This translates into CASSQAGDGYTF.

The sample holds a few counts of this clone. This sequence joins TRBV6-5 and TRBJ2-7; 8 bases are shared with TRBD1. There are 14 residues in the CDR3. V was pared by 6 bases and J by 0 bases, with 4 bases of the junction left unmatched. Germline CDR1 MNHEY, CDR2 SVGAGI. The CDR3 reads CASRIGTGSYEQYF. The DNA of the CDR3 is TGTGCCAGCAGGATCGGGACAGGCTCCTACGAGCAGTACTTC.

To note about this clone: This sample includes further DNA sequences coding for the same CDR3. J is TRBJ2-7 and V is TRBV27; D remains ambiguous. Germline lookup yields CDR1 MNHEY and CDR2 SMNVEV (reference sequence). The germline V and J ends were trimmed by 3 bases and 7 bases, with 7 bases remaining between them. The CDR3 runs 11 residues. The CDR3, as DNA: TGTGCCAGCAGTTTCGGGTTGGAGCAGTACTTC. Its translation: CASSFGLEQYF.

The chain couples TRBV28 to TRBJ2-1, with TRBD1 as a possible D gene (5 bases). Looked up from germline, CDR1 is MDHEN and CDR2 is SYDVKM. Trimming left V 2 bases short and J 4 bases short, with 9 bases between. This CDR3 has 14 amino acids. CDR3 nucleotide sequence: TGTGCCAGCAGTTTAAGGGGCCAATACAATGAGCAGTTCTTC. Residues: CASSLRGQYNEQFF. Based on the CDR3 plus reference TRBV28 and TRBJ2-1, the full variable domain is DVKVTQSSRYLVKRTGEKVFLECVQDMDHENMFWYRQDPGLGLRLIYFSYDVKMKEKGDIPEGYSVSREKKERFSLILESASTNQTSMYLCASSLRGQYNEQFFGPGTRLTVL.